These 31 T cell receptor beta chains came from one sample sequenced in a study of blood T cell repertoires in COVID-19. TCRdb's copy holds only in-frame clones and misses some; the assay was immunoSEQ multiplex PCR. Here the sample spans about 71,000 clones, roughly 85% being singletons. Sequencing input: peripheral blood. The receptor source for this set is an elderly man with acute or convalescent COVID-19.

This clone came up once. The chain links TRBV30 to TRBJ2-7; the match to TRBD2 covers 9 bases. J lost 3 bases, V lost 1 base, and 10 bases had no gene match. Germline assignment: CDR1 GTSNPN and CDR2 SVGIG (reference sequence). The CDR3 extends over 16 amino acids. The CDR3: CAWSEAASGVYYEQYF. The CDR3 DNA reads TGTGCCTGGAGTGAGGCGGCTAGCGGGGTTTACTACGAGCAGTACTTC.

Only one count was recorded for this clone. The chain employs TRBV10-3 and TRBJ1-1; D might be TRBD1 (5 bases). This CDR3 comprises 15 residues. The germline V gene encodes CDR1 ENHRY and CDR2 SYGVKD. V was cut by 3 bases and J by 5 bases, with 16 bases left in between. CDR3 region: CAISDNLQGRTEAFF. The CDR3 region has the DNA TGTGCCATCAGTGATAATTTGCAGGGCCGGACTGAAGCTTTCTTT.

Written as DNA, the CDR3 is TGTGCCAGTAGGCCGATTCAAGGGGGCAGCAATCAGCCCCAGCATTTT. It specifies CASRPIQGGSNQPQHF. The chain is built from TRBV19 and TRBJ1-5; TRBD1 agrees at 7 bases. V dropped 6 bases and J dropped 1; count of bases not matched to a gene: 9. The germline V gene has CDR1 LNHDA and CDR2 SQIVND (reference sequence). This CDR3 has 16 residues. Full variable domain (remainder filled in from reference TRBV19 and TRBJ1-5): DGGITQSPKYLFRKEGQNVTLSCEQNLNHDAMYWYRQDPGQGLRLIYYSQIVNDFQKGDIAEGYSVSREKKESFPLTVTSAQKNPTAFYLCASRPIQGGSNQPQHFGDGTRLSIL.

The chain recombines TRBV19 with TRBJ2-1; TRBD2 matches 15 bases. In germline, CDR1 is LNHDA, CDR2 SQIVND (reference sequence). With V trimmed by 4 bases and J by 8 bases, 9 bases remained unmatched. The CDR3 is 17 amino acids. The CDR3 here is CASSSGLAGGLVYEQFF. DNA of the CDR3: TGTGCCAGTAGTAGTGGACTAGCGGGAGGGCTCGTCTATGAGCAGTTCTTC.

CDR3 amino acids: CSVADRGNTEAFF. The DNA for the CDR3 is TGCAGCGTGGCTGACAGGGGCAACACTGAAGCTTTCTTT. V is TRBV29-1 and J is TRBJ1-1; 8 bases align to TRBD1. This CDR3 has 13 residues. Germline-derived CDR1 and CDR2 are SQVTM and ANQGSEA. V lost 6 bases to trimming and J lost 2 bases; unmatched junction nucleotides: 5.

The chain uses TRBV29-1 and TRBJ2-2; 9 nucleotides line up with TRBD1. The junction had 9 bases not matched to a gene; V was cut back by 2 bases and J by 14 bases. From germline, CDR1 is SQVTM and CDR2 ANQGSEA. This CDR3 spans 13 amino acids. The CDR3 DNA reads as TGCAGCGTTGAAATGGGGACAGGGAGTAAACTGTTTTTT. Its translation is CSVEMGTGSKLFF.

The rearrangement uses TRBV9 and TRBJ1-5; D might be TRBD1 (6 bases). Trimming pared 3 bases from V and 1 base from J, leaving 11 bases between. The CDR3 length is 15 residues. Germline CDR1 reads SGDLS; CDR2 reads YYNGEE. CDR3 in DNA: TGTGCCAGCAGCGGGGGACACCAGAGCAATCAGCCCCAGCATTTT. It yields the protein CASSGGHQSNQPQHF.

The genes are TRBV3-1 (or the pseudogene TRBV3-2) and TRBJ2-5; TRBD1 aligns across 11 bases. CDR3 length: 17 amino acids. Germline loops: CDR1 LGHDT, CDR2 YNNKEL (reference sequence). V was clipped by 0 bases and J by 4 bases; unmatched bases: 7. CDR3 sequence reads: CASSQDLGQGARETQYF. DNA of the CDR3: TGTGCCAGCAGCCAAGATCTAGGACAGGGGGCTCGAGAGACCCAGTACTTC.

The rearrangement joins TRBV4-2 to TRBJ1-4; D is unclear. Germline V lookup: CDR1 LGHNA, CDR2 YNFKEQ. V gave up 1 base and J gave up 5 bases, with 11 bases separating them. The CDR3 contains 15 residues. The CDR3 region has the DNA TGTGCCAGCAGCCAAGCCCAGGAAGTAAATGAAAAACTGTTTTTT. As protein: CASSQAQEVNEKLFF.

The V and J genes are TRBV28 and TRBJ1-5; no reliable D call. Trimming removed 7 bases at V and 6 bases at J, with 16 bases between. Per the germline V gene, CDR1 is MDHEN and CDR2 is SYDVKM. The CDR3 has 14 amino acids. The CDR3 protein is CASTIPPSGQPQHF. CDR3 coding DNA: TGTGCCAGCACTATCCCTCCGTCGGGTCAGCCCCAGCATTTT.

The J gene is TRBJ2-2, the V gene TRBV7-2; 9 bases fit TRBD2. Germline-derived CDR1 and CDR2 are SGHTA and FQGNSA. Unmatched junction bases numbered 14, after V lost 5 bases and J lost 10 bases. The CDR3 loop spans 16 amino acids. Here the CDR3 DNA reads TGTGCCAGCAGCCAAAATTTAGCGGGGGCCTCCTCGGAGCTGTTTTTT. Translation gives CASSQNLAGASSELFF.

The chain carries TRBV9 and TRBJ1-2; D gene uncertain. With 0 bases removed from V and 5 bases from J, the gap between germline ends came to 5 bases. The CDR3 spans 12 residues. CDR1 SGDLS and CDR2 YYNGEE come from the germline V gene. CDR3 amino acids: CASSVAGYGYTF. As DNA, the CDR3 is TGTGCCAGCAGCGTAGCCGGGTATGGCTACACCTTC.

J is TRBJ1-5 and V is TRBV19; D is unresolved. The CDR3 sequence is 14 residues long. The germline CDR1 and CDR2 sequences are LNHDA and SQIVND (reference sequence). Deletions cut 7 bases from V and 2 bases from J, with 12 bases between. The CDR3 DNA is TGTGCCAGTACCCAACCGGGAGGCAATCAGCCCCAGCATTTT. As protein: CASTQPGGNQPQHF.

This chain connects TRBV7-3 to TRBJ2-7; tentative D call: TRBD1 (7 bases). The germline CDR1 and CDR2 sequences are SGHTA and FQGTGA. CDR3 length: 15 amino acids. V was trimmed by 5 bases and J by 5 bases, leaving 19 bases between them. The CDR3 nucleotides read TGTGCCAGCAGCCCCCGACAGGGAGGAGTAGACGAGCAGTACTTC. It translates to CASSPRQGGVDEQYF.

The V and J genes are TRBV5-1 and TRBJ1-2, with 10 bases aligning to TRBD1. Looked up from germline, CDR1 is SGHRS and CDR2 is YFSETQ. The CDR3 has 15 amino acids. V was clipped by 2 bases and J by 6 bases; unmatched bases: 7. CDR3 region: CASSLSGTGVDGYTF. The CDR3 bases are TGCGCCAGCAGCTTATCCGGGACAGGGGTCGATGGCTACACCTTC.

The CDR3 is CASSGSRSSSGNTIYF. The CDR3 DNA reads TGTGCCAGCAGCGGCTCTAGGTCCAGCTCTGGAAACACCATATATTTT. The chain couples TRBV7-9 to TRBJ1-3; D is uncertain. This CDR3 is 16 amino acids long. Trimming shortened V by 5 bases and J by 0 bases, and 14 bases separated the two germline ends. Germline V gives CDR1 SEHNR, CDR2 FQNEAQ (reference sequence).

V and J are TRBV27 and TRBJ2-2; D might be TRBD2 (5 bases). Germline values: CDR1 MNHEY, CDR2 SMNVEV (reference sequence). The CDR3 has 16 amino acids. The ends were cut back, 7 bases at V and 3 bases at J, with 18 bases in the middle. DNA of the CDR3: TGTGCCAGCACCTGGAGGAATGGACTTCACACCGGGGAGCTGTTTTTT. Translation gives CASTWRNGLHTGELFF.

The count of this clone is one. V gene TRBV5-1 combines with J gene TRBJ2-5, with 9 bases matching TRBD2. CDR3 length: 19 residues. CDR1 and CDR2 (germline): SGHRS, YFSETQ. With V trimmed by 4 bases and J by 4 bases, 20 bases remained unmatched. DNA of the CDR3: TGCGCCAGCAGCCCCTGGGGGGGCGGGGGGGCCGAAGTAGGAGAGACCCAGTACTTC. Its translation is CASSPWGGGGAEVGETQYF.

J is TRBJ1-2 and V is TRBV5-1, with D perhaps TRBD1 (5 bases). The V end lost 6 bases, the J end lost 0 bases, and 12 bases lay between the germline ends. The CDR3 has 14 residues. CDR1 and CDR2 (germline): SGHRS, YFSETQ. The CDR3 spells CASTTGGSNYGYTF. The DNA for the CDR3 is TGCGCCAGCACAACCGGGGGGTCTAACTATGGCTACACCTTC. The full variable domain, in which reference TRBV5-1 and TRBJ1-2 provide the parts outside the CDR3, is KAGVTQTPRYLIKTRGQQVTLSCSPISGHRSVSWYQQTPGQGLQFLFEYFSETQRNKGNFPGRFSGRQFSNSRSEMNVSTLELGDSALYLCASTTGGSNYGYTFGSGTRLTVV.

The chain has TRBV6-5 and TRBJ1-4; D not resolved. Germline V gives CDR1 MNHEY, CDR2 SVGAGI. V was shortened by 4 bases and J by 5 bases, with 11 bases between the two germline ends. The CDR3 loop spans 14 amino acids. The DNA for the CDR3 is TGTGCCAGCAGTTCGGGATTGGAAAATGAAAAACTGTTTTTT. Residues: CASSSGLENEKLFF.

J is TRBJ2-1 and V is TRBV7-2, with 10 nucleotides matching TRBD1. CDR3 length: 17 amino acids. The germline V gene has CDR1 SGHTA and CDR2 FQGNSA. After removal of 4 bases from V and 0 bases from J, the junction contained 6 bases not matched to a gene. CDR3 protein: CASSSGQGDHSYNEQFF. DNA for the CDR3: TGTGCCAGCAGCTCAGGACAGGGGGACCACTCCTACAATGAGCAGTTCTTC.

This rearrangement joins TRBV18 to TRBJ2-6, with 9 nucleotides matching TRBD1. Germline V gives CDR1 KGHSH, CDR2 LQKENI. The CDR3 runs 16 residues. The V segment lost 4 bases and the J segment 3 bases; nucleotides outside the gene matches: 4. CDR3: CASSQQGARGANVLTF. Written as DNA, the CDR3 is TGTGCCAGCTCACAACAGGGGGCACGTGGGGCCAACGTCCTGACTTTC.

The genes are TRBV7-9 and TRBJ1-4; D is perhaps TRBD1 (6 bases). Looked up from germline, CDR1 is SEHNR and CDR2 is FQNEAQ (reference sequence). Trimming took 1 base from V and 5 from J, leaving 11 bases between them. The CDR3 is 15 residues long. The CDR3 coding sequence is TGTGCCAGCAGCTTAGGGGGGCATCAAAATGAAAAACTGTTTTTT. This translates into CASSLGGHQNEKLFF.

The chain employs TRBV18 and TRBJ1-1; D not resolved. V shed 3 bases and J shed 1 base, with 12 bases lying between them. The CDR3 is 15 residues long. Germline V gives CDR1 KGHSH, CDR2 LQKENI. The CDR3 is CASSPNVEQNTEAFF. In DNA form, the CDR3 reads TGTGCCAGCTCACCCAACGTGGAGCAGAACACTGAAGCTTTCTTT.

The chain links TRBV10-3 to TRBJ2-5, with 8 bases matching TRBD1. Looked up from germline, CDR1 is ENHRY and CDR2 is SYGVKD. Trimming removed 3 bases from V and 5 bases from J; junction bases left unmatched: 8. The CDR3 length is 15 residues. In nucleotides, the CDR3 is TGTGCCATCAGTGAAACCGGACAGGGACGGGAGACCCAGTACTTC. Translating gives CAISETGQGRETQYF.

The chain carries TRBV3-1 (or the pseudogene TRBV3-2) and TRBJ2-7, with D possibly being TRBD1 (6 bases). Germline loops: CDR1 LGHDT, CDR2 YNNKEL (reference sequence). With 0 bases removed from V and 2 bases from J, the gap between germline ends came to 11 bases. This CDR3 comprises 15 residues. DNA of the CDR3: TGTGCCAGCAGCCAAGAGGGACACGGAACCTACGAGCAGTACTTC. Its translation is CASSQEGHGTYEQYF.

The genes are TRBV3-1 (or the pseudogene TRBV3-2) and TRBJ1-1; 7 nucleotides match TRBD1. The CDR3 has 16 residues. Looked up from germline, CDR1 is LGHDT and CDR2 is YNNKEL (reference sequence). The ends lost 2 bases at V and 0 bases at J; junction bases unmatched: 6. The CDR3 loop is CASSQFPTGLNTEAFF. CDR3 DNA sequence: TGTGCCAGCAGCCAATTTCCGACAGGGCTGAACACTGAAGCTTTCTTT.

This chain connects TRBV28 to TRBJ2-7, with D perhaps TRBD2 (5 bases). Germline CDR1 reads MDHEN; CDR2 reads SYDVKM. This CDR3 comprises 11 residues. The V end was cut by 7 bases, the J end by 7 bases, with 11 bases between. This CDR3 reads CASNWENEQYF. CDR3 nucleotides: TGTGCCAGCAACTGGGAGAATGAGCAGTACTTC.

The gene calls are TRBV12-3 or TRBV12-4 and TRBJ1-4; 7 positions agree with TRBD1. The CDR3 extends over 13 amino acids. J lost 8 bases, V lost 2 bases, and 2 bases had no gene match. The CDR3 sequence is CASSLRGLEKLFF. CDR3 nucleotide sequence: TGTGCCAGCAGTTTAAGGGGGCTGGAAAAACTGTTTTTT.

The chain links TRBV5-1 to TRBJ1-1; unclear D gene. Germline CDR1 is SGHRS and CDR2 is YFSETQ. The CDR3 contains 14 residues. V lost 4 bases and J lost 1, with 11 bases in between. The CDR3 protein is CASSLVESNTEAFF. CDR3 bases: TGCGCCAGCAGCCTCGTAGAATCGAACACTGAAGCTTTCTTT. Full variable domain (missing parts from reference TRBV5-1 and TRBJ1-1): KAGVTQTPRYLIKTRGQQVTLSCSPISGHRSVSWYQQTPGQGLQFLFEYFSETQRNKGNFPGRFSGRQFSNSRSEMNVSTLELGDSALYLCASSLVESNTEAFFGQGTRLTVV.

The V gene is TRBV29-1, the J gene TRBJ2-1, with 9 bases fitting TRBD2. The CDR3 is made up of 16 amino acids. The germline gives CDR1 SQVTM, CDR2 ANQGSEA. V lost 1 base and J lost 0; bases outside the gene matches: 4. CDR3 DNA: TGCAGCGTTGAAGTGAGTAGCGGGAGCTCCTACAATGAGCAGTTCTTC. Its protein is CSVEVSSGSSYNEQFF.